This T cell receptor (beta chain) emerged from a study of T cell responses to AZD1222 COVID-19 vaccine (dated by TCRdb to about 2021). The study in broad terms: Because spike-specific TCR depth and breadth did not differ between the two schedules, AZD1222 recipients who got a second dose at roughly 4 weeks were pooled with those who got a second dose at roughly 12 weeks. Trial participants were enrolled by age into 18-55, 56-69 and 70-plus year subgroups, with roughly 160, 29 and 62 TCR-sequenced participants respectively. TCR sequencing covered over 230 trial participants: 200 to 220 given two doses of AZD1222 and around 26 given two doses of MenACWY control vaccine.

Paper-wide results and their limitations: Conclusions about previously exposed vaccinees were limited because only a handful of AZD1222 recipients were SARS-CoV-2 seropositive at baseline. A significant rise in spike-specific TCR breadth and depth was observed after two AZD1222 doses relative to day 0 and relative to MenACWY recipients. The 56-69-year group was small, and its depth increase did not reach significance, likely because of low power. The whole spike protein was spanned by vaccine-associated CD4 TCRs, and dominant responses were seen in regions 160-218 and 743-854. Most participants were white British and females outnumbered males, and the authors suggested that clonal diversity may have been underestimated. Reportedly, close to half of the unique spike-specific TCRs recognized epitopes lying outside the regions that are mutated in the B.1.351 and B.1.1.7 variants. Because no samples from the day 14 peak response were available, repertoires could be characterized only after the peak T cell response.

As for this clone: What this receptor recognizes is not known. No base quality information exists; no much larger clone differs at one position.

Taken with the paper, the label for time point translates to: baseline before first vaccination. Samples from vaccinated people were obtained from the UK trials COV001 and COV002, which included a single-blind randomized controlled phase 2/3 trial of AZD1222 (ChAdOx1 nCoV-19) in healthy adults. For TCRbeta chain sequencing, PBMC samples from trial participants were taken at day 0 and at day 28 after the second dose. The CDR3 regions of human TCRbeta chains were analyzed by immunosequencing. As for the authors' bioinformatics: Repertoire TCRs were matched against a reference library of SARS-CoV-2-specific TCRs generated with the MIRA antigen-specificity platform. Breadth meant the fraction of unique TCRs that were SARS-CoV-2-associated, whereas depth meant the fraction of total T cells that were SARS-CoV-2-associated. Using the MIRA data, each spike-specific TCR was mapped to the spike region that the TCR reacts to and placed in a CD4 or CD8 class. Log10-transformed breadth and depth values were compared by one-way ANOVA with Sidak's multiple comparisons tests. TCRdb limited this immuneACCESS table to in-frame rearrangements with V and J called. A share of clones is missing; checked studies link under half to unresolved V genes, and the rest is unexplained. V and J calls and clone size are given by that table; D and trimming were obtained from the DNA. The sample includes more than 85,000 clones, with about 89% observed a single time. The ten largest clones add up to roughly 7% of the sample.

The TCR was taken from an adult in good health. The sequences come from peripheral blood, collected on day 0 of AZD1222 vaccination.

The CDR3 loop reads CASSYGQFYGYTF. Here is the DNA: TGTGCCAGCAGTTACGGGCAGTTCTATGGCTACACCTTC. The rearrangement joined TRBV6-5 to TRBJ1-2; no D gene call is confident. Taken from the germline V gene, the CDR1 and CDR2 loops are MNHEY and SVGAGI. Trimming takes 2 bases from V and 4 bases from J, and the germline ends sit 8 bases apart. The CDR3, cysteine through phenylalanine, is 13 amino acids long. Just the 39-base CDR3 DNA is kept, in frame starting at base 1.